These 22 T cell receptor beta chains originate from one sample sequenced in a study of shared clonotypes between healthy human individuals. Profiled with immunoSEQ multiplex PCR; TCRdb holds only in-frame clones, not every one. Of over 2 million clones listed, about 95% are singletons. Terminally differentiated effector memory CD45RA+ cells were excluded from the naive CD8 cells, which were CD45RO-negative and positively selected for CCR7. Material for sequencing was naive CD8+ T cells sorted from blood. These TCRs come from a man younger than 35 in good health.

This chain connects TRBV29-1 to TRBJ1-2; D perhaps matches TRBD1 (5 bases). CDR1 is SQVTM and CDR2 is ANQGSEA in the germline V gene. The CDR3 extends over 14 amino acids. The V and J ends lost 4 bases and 5 bases respectively, with 17 bases between them. The CDR3 DNA is TGCAGCGTTGGGGGCGACATTAGCGAATATGGCTACACCTTC. This encodes CSVGGDISEYGYTF.

The CDR3 protein is CASSLRSLFTDTQYF. For the CDR3, the DNA is TGCGCCAGCAGCTTACGGTCGCTATTCACAGATACGCAGTATTTT. The chain joins TRBV5-1 to TRBJ2-3; D gene unclear. Germline loops: CDR1 SGHRS, CDR2 YFSETQ. The CDR3 totals 15 residues. Trimming removed 2 bases from V and 2 bases from J, with 12 bases in between.

With regard to this clone: Other DNA sequences in the same sample also yield this CDR3. Here the CDR3 DNA reads TGTGCCAGCAGTTATGTAGCGGGGAACACCGGGGAGCTGTTTTTT. Amino acid sequence: CASSYVAGNTGELFF. The rearrangement uses TRBV6-5 and TRBJ2-2; 7 bases align to TRBD2. V trimming: 3 bases; J trimming: 1 base; junction bases outside the gene matches: 2. The CDR3 covers 15 residues. CDR1 and CDR2 (germline): MNHEY, SVGAGI.

Turning to this clone: Other DNA sequences of this sample code for an identical CDR3. This rearrangement joins TRBV7-9 to TRBJ2-7, with D possibly being TRBD2 (6 bases). Trimming cost V 1 base and J 5 bases, with 12 bases left between them. The CDR3 length is 14 residues. CDR1 is SEHNR and CDR2 is FQNEAQ in the germline V gene (reference sequence). This CDR3 is CASSLVGGVNEQYF. In nucleotides, the CDR3 is TGTGCCAGCAGCTTAGTGGGGGGTGTGAACGAGCAGTACTTC.

This chain uses TRBV30 with TRBJ2-2; unclear D gene. The CDR3 length is 14 residues. The V end lost 3 bases, the J end lost 5 bases, and 13 bases lay between the germline ends. Germline assignment: CDR1 GTSNPN and CDR2 SVGIG (reference sequence). The DNA for the CDR3 is TGTGCCTGGAGCCTCCGAGTTGGGACCGGGGAGCTGTTTTTT. Translation: CAWSLRVGTGELFF.

This chain uses TRBV5-1 with TRBJ2-7; TRBD1 or TRBD2 may be the D gene (6 bases each). V was shortened by 4 bases and J by 3 bases, with 14 bases between the two germline ends. There are 14 residues in the CDR3. Looked up from germline, CDR1 is SGHRS and CDR2 is YFSETQ. This CDR3 is CASSTQGRDYEQYF. The CDR3 DNA follows: TGCGCCAGCAGCACCCAGGGGCGGGACTACGAGCAGTACTTC.

The chain combines TRBV11-2 with TRBJ1-1; 8 bases fit TRBD1. V was clipped by 4 bases and J by 1 base; unmatched bases: 5. Germline V gene data show CDR1 as SGHAT and CDR2 as FQNNGV. The CDR3 covers 15 residues. DNA for the CDR3: TGTGCCAGCAGCTCCTCCGGGACAGGGAACACTGAAGCTTTCTTT. It yields the protein CASSSSGTGNTEAFF.

As regards this clone: One end of the junction does not line up with germline, which may come from a read error. The chain links TRBV6-6 to TRBJ2-1, with a weak D call TRBD2 (6 bases). There are 13 residues in the CDR3. The germline V gene has CDR1 MNHNY and CDR2 SVGAGI (reference sequence). DNA for the CDR3: TGTGCCAGCAGTTACGAGGACTACTATGAGCAGTTCTTC. Translated, it gives CASSYEDYYEQFF.

The chain joins TRBV4-1 to TRBJ2-5; 7 bases match TRBD2. The CDR3 runs to 15 residues. The J segment lost 7 bases and the V segment lost 0 bases, leaving 8 bases of the junction unmatched. Germline V gives CDR1 MGHRA, CDR2 YSYEKL. As DNA, the CDR3 is TGCGCCAGCAGCCAAGATCCTAGCGGATCTTGGACCCAGTACTTC. Its translation is CASSQDPSGSWTQYF.

J is TRBJ2-2 and V is TRBV11-3, with D perhaps matching TRBD2 (6 bases). This CDR3 is built from 14 residues. Trimming stripped 7 bases from V and 1 base from J, with 10 bases between. Germline V gives CDR1 SGHNT, CDR2 YENEEA. The chain's CDR3 is CASMKEGNTGELFF. The CDR3 DNA sequence: TGTGCCAGCATGAAGGAGGGGAACACCGGGGAGCTGTTTTTT. Combining the CDR3 with reference TRBV11-3 and TRBJ2-2 gives the whole variable domain EAGVVQSPRYKIIEKKQPVAFWCNPISGHNTLYWYLQNLGQGPELLIRYENEEAVDDSQLPKDRFSAERLKGVDSTLKIQPAELGDSAVYLCASMKEGNTGELFFGEGSRLTVL.

DNA of the CDR3: TGCGCCAGCAGCCAAACTTGGTTGTTTGTGGGAGATACGCAGTATTTT. This encodes CASSQTWLFVGDTQYF. This rearrangement joins TRBV4-3 to TRBJ2-3; D gene unclear. Per germline, CDR1 LGHNA and CDR2 YSLEER. CDR3 length: 16 amino acids. V was shortened by 2 bases and J by 5 bases, with 17 bases between the two germline ends.

The chain joins TRBV28 to TRBJ1-4, with 9 bases that match TRBD1. The CDR3 is 15 residues long. Germline CDR1 and CDR2: MDHEN and SYDVKM. V lost 5 bases and J lost 5; bases outside the gene matches: 6. Here the CDR3 DNA reads TGTGCCAGCAGTGTCCCCGGGACAGGGAATGAAAAACTGTTTTTT. As protein: CASSVPGTGNEKLFF.

This sequence joins TRBV27 and TRBJ2-5, with TRBD2 as a possible D gene (6 bases). The germline V gene encodes CDR1 MNHEY and CDR2 SMNVEV (reference sequence). V shed 4 bases and J shed 2 bases, with 14 bases lying between them. This CDR3 region has 15 residues. CDR3 sequence reads: CASSSNVGGQETQYF. In DNA form, the CDR3 reads TGTGCCAGCAGTTCCAACGTCGGGGGACAAGAGACCCAGTACTTC.

The chain links TRBV6-5 to TRBJ2-5; D is uncertain. The J call may be in error: the DNA end matches TRBJ2-7 better. The germline V gene encodes CDR1 MNHEY and CDR2 SVGAGI. This CDR3 region has 11 residues. CDR3 sequence (DNA): TGTGCCAGCAGTCACATCTACGAGCAGTACTTC. Translating it yields CASSHIYEQYF.

The V and J genes are TRBV13 and TRBJ2-5; possibly TRBD2 for D (6 bases). Germline V gene sequence: CDR1 PRHDT, CDR2 FYEKMQ (reference sequence). Trimming shortened V by 3 bases and J by 2 bases, and 13 bases separated the two germline ends. This CDR3 spans 15 amino acids. CDR3 protein: CASSLAGTLQETQYF. The CDR3 region has the DNA TGTGCCAGCAGCTTGGCGGGAACCCTTCAAGAGACCCAGTACTTC. The full variable domain, with the rest looked up from reference TRBV13 and TRBJ2-5, is AAGVIQSPRHLIKEKRETATLKCYPIPRHDTVYWYQQGPGQDPQFLISFYEKMQSDKGSIPDRFSAQQFSDYHSELNMSSLELGDSALYFCASSLAGTLQETQYFGPGTRLLVL.

Here the CDR3 reads CASSLTGTSYEQYF. The DNA for the CDR3 is TGTGCCAGCAGCCTAACAGGGACCTCCTACGAGCAGTACTTC. This sequence joins TRBV5-4 and TRBJ2-7; a weak D match, TRBD1 (6 bases). Per germline, CDR1 SGHNT and CDR2 YYREEE (reference sequence). The CDR3 covers 14 residues. Trimming pared 4 bases from V and 0 bases from J, leaving 11 bases between.

The table lists this clone with a count of one. The chain has TRBV27 and TRBJ1-2, with D unresolved. V was trimmed by 4 bases and J by 8 bases, leaving 23 bases between them. Per germline, CDR1 MNHEY and CDR2 SMNVEV (reference sequence). The CDR3 loop spans 16 amino acids. Here the CDR3 DNA reads TGTGCCAGCAGTTCAATTAGCCCTTCCTTAACCGGGGGCTACACCTTC. It encodes CASSSISPSLTGGYTF.

This rearrangement joins TRBV6-1 to TRBJ2-1; D gene unclear. Per the germline V gene, CDR1 is MNHNS and CDR2 is SASEGT. The CDR3 length is 13 residues. The CDR3 spells CSLLTSSYNEQFF. CDR3 DNA sequence: TGTTCCTTACTTACGAGCTCCTACAATGAGCAGTTCTTC.

The chain has TRBV7-2 and TRBJ1-2, with D possibly TRBD1 on 5 matching bases. This CDR3 is 13 amino acids long. Germline V gene sequence: CDR1 SGHTA, CDR2 FQGNSA. Trimming left V 5 bases short and J 4 bases short, with 11 bases between. The CDR3 spells CASSEDSSYGYTF. The CDR3 DNA is TGTGCCAGCAGCGAAGACAGCAGCTATGGCTACACCTTC.

V gene TRBV13 combines with J gene TRBJ2-1, with no clear D. From germline, CDR1 is PRHDT and CDR2 FYEKMQ (reference sequence). The CDR3 covers 13 residues. Between the trimmed V and J ends, which lost 3 bases and 1 base, there was a span of 4 bases. The CDR3 coding sequence is TGTGCCAGCAGCTTCTCGTCCTACAATGAGCAGTTCTTC. It translates to CASSFSSYNEQFF.

V gene TRBV27 combines with J gene TRBJ1-6; D remains unclear. The V gene's germline CDR1 is MNHEY and CDR2 SMNVEV (reference sequence). Trimming stripped 6 bases from V and 6 bases from J, with 12 bases between. This CDR3 is built from 14 residues. CDR3 nucleotides: TGTGCCAGCAGCCGCGTCGGCGCTAATTCACCCCTCCACTTT. Its protein product is CASSRVGANSPLHF.

The chain links TRBV5-6 to TRBJ1-1; D is unclear. V was shortened by 1 base and J by 3 bases, with 19 bases between the two germline ends. The CDR3 sequence is 17 residues long. Germline CDR1 is SGHDT and CDR2 is YYEEEE. CDR3 residues: CASSLSPSLGVDTEAFF. In DNA, the CDR3 is TGTGCCAGCAGCTTGTCCCCGTCCTTAGGAGTTGACACTGAAGCTTTCTTT.